One and the same sample provided the 16 T cell receptor beta chains below, sequenced in a study of blood T cell repertoires in COVID-19. Libraries were prepared by immunoSEQ multiplex PCR; TCRdb keeps only in-frame clonotypes and omits some of them. The table includes around 250,000 clones, 70% to 90% detected once. The sequencing sample was made of PBMCs or T cells enriched from blood (not recorded which). Receptors were obtained from a woman in her forties or fifties who had recovered from COVID-19.

This clone was seen once. This chain links TRBV27 with TRBJ1-2; D is possibly TRBD1 (6 bases). Germline values: CDR1 MNHEY, CDR2 SMNVEV (reference sequence). Trimming cost V 3 bases and J 5 bases, with 10 bases left between them. CDR3 length equals 13 residues. The CDR3 DNA reads as TGTGCCAGCAGTTTTGGGGGCTCATATGGCTACACCTTC. Encoded protein: CASSFGGSYGYTF.

This sequence joins TRBV19 and TRBJ2-2; perhaps TRBD1 as D (6 bases). The germline V gene encodes CDR1 LNHDA and CDR2 SQIVND (reference sequence). The CDR3 length is 15 residues. Trimming removed 1 base from V and 5 bases from J, with 11 bases in between. CDR3 amino acids: CASSIGTAQTGELFF. The CDR3 DNA follows: TGTGCCAGTAGTATAGGGACAGCCCAGACCGGGGAGCTGTTTTTT.

This CDR3 is CASIQTDRNTGELFF. For the CDR3, the DNA is TGTGCCAGCATCCAGACAGACAGGAACACCGGGGAGCTGTTTTTT. This rearrangement joins TRBV7-9 to TRBJ2-2; D perhaps matches TRBD1 (5 bases). This CDR3 spans 15 amino acids. V lost 7 bases, J lost 1 base, and 13 bases lay in between. Germline-derived CDR1 and CDR2 are SEHNR and FQNEAQ (reference sequence).

The CDR3 bases are TGCAGTGCTAGTCCGCGGGAGACCCAGTACTTC. Amino acid sequence: CSASPRETQYF. The J gene is TRBJ2-5, the V gene TRBV20-1; D unclear. CDR3 length: 11 amino acids. With 3 bases removed from V and 5 bases from J, the gap between germline ends came to 7 bases. Per germline, CDR1 DFQATT and CDR2 SNEGSKA (reference sequence).

This sequence joins TRBV28 and TRBJ2-7, with 9 bases aligning to TRBD1. The germline CDR1 and CDR2 sequences are MDHEN and SYDVKM. With V trimmed by 6 bases and J by 2 bases, 11 bases remained unmatched. The CDR3 extends over 16 amino acids. The CDR3 is CASSVGADRGAYEQYF. CDR3 coding DNA: TGTGCCAGCAGCGTCGGAGCGGACAGGGGCGCCTACGAGCAGTACTTC.

The chain joins TRBV27 to TRBJ1-1; the D gene is possibly TRBD1 (6 bases). The CDR3 sequence is 14 residues long. The V end was cut by 0 bases, the J end by 8 bases, with 13 bases between. The germline V gene encodes CDR1 MNHEY and CDR2 SMNVEV (reference sequence). The CDR3 protein is CASSLSTGGSEAFF. The DNA for the CDR3 is TGTGCCAGCAGTTTATCGACGGGGGGCTCCGAAGCTTTCTTT.

This clone was counted a few times. This sequence joins TRBV11-2 and TRBJ2-1; perhaps TRBD2 as D (6 bases). The CDR3 sequence is 14 residues long. The V and J ends lost 11 bases and 0 bases respectively, with 14 bases between them. Germline V gene data show CDR1 as SGHAT and CDR2 as FQNNGV. The CDR3 nucleotides read TGTGCCGCGGGTCGGGGGAGCTCCTACAATGAGCAGTTCTTC. Translating gives CAAGRGSSYNEQFF.

The rearrangement uses TRBV18 and TRBJ1-1; 7 nucleotides line up with TRBD1. V shed 1 base and J 8 bases; nucleotides not matched to a gene: 4. Germline CDR1 reads KGHSH; CDR2 reads LQKENI. The CDR3 has 13 residues. The CDR3 DNA sequence: TGTGCCAGCTCACCACAGGGGGCAAAGGAAGCTTTCTTT. Translation gives CASSPQGAKEAFF.

DNA of the CDR3: TGTGCCAGCTCACCAGGCAGGGTAGGACAGCCCCAGCATTTT. Protein sequence: CASSPGRVGQPQHF. This chain uses TRBV18 with TRBJ1-5; D perhaps matches TRBD1 (5 bases). This CDR3 has 14 residues. In germline, CDR1 is KGHSH, CDR2 LQKENI. V lost 2 bases and J lost 7, with 12 bases in between.

The rearrangement uses TRBV27 and TRBJ1-3; D uncertain. Germline CDR1 is MNHEY and CDR2 is SMNVEV (reference sequence). The CDR3 covers 14 residues. The V gene lost 8 bases and the J gene lost 1 base, with 12 bases spanning the gap. The CDR3 DNA reads as TGTGCCAGCTCTAACCTTGGTTCTGGAAACACCATATATTTT. Its protein is CASSNLGSGNTIYF.

This clone was seen just once. This rearrangement joins TRBV5-4 to TRBJ2-7; TRBD2 aligns across 16 bases. The germline CDR1 and CDR2 sequences are SGHNT and YYREEE (reference sequence). Trimming cost V 10 bases and J 4 bases; bases outside gene matches: 2. There are 13 residues in the CDR3. The CDR3 here is CAGGLAGGYEQYF. The CDR3 nucleotides are TGTGCCGGGGGACTAGCGGGAGGGTACGAGCAGTACTTC.

In its sample, this clone was seen once. The V call is TRBV27, the J call TRBJ1-6, with D possibly being TRBD1 (5 bases). Germline CDR1 and CDR2: MNHEY and SMNVEV (reference sequence). The CDR3 length is 14 residues. Trimming took 3 bases from V and 5 from J, leaving 8 bases between them. In DNA, the CDR3 is TGTGCCAGCAGTTTTTCAGGGAATAATTCACCCCTCCACTTT. Translation: CASSFSGNNSPLHF.

This chain uses TRBV19 with TRBJ2-7; possible D gene TRBD1, 7 bases. The ends were cut back, 8 bases at V and 3 bases at J, with 20 bases in the middle. This CDR3 contains 15 residues. CDR1 is LNHDA, CDR2 SQIVND, per germline (reference sequence). CDR3 coding DNA: TGTGCCAGTCGGAGGACGGCGGGACAGAGCTACGAGCAGTACTTC. Protein sequence: CASRRTAGQSYEQYF.

The chain links TRBV6-5 to TRBJ2-7; 8 bases are shared with TRBD1. Germline-derived CDR1 and CDR2 are MNHEY and SVGAGI. The CDR3 is made up of 13 amino acids. With 5 bases clipped from V and 6 bases from J, the junction kept 6 bases outside the gene matches. The CDR3 spells CASSRVGTGEQYF. CDR3 coding DNA: TGTGCCAGCAGTCGCGTCGGGACAGGCGAGCAGTACTTC.

This chain joins TRBV20-1 and TRBJ2-7, with TRBD2 identical over 9 bases. V trimming: 3 bases; J trimming: 4 bases; junction bases outside the gene matches: 10. The CDR3 runs to 15 residues. Per germline, CDR1 DFQATT and CDR2 SNEGSKA (reference sequence). As DNA, the CDR3 is TGCAGTGCTAGTCTCGGCGCGGGAGGGCCTTACGAGCAGTACTTC. As protein: CSASLGAGGPYEQYF.

The chain combines TRBV5-6 with TRBJ2-7, with 11 nucleotides matching TRBD1. The V gene end was trimmed by 4 bases and the J gene end by 4 bases; junction bases not matched to a gene: 7. Germline loops: CDR1 SGHDT, CDR2 YYEEEE. The CDR3 consists of 15 residues. The CDR3 DNA reads as TGTGCCAGCAGCGGCGGACAGGGGGCTGTTTACGAGCAGTACTTC. Residues: CASSGGQGAVYEQYF.